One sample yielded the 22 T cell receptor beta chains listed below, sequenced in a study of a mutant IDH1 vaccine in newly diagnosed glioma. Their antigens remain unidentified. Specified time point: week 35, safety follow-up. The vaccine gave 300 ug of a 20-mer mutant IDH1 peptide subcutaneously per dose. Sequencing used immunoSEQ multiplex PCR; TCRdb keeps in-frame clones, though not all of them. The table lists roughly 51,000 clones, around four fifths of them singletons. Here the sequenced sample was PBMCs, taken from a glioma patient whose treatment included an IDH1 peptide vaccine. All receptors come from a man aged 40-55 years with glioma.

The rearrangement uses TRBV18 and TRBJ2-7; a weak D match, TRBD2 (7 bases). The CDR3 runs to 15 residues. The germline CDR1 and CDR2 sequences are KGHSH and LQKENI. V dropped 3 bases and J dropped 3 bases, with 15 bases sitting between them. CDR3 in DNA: TGTGCCAGCTCACCGGGCGGGGGCTACAGCTACGAGCAGTACTTC. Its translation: CASSPGGGYSYEQYF. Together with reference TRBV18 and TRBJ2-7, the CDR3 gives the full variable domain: NAGVMQNPRHLVRRRGQEARLRCSPMKGHSHVYWYRQLPEEGLKFMVYLQKENIIDESGMPKERFSAEFPKEGPSILRIQQVVRGDSAAYFCASSPGGGYSYEQYFGPGTRLTVT.

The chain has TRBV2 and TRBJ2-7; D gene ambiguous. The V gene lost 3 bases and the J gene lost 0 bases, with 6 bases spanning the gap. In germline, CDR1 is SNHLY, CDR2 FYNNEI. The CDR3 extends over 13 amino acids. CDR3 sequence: CASSERSSYEQYF. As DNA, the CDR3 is TGTGCCAGCAGTGAGAGGAGCTCCTACGAGCAGTACTTC.

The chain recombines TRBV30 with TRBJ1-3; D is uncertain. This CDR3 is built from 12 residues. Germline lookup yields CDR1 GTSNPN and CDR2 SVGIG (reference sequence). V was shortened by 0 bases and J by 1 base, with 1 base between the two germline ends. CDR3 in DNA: TGTGCCTGGAGTGTATCTGGAAACACCATATATTTT. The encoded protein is CAWSVSGNTIYF.

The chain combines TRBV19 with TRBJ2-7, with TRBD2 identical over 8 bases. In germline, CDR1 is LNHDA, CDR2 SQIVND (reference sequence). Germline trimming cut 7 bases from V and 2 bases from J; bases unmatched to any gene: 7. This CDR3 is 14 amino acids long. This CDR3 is CASMGAGVPYEQYF. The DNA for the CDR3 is TGTGCCAGTATGGGAGCGGGGGTCCCCTACGAGCAGTACTTC.

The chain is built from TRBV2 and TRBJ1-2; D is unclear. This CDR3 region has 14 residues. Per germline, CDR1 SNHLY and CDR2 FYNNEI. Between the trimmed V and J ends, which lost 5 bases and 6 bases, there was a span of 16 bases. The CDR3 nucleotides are TGTGCCAGCAGTCCCGGTCGCGAATTGGATGGCTACACCTTC. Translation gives CASSPGRELDGYTF.

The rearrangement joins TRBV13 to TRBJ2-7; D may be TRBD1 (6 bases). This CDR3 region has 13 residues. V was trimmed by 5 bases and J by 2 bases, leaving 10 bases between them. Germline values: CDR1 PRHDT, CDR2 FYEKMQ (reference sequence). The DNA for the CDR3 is TGTGCCAGCAGCCCGACAGGAGCCTACGAGCAGTACTTC. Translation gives CASSPTGAYEQYF.

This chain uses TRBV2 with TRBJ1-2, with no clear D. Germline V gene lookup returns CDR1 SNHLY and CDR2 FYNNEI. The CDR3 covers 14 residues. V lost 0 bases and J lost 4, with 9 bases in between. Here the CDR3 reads CASSEARQAYGYTF. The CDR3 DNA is TGTGCCAGCAGTGAAGCGCGCCAGGCCTATGGCTACACCTTC.

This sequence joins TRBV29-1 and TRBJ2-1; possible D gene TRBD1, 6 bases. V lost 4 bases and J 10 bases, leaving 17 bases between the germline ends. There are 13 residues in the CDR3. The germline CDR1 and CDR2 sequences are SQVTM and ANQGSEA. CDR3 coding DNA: TGCAGCGTTGTGACGGCAGGGGAAGGGGAGCAGTTCTTC. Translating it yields CSVVTAGEGEQFF.

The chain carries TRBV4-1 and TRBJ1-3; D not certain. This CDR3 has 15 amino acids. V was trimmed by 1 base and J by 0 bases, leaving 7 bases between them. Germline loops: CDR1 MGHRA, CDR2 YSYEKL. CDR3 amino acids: CASSQAGFSGNTIYF. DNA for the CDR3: TGCGCCAGCAGCCAAGCGGGCTTCTCTGGAAACACCATATATTTT.

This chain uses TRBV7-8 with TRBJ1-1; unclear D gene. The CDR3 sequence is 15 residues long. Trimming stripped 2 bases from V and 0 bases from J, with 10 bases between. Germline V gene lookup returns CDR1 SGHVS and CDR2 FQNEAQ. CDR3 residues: CASSLTYSMNTEAFF. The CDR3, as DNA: TGTGCCAGCAGCTTAACTTACAGCATGAACACTGAAGCTTTCTTT. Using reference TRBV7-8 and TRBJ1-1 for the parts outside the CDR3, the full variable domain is GAGVSQSPRYKVAKRGQDVALRCDPISGHVSLFWYQQALGQGPEFLTYFQNEAQLDKSGLPSDRFFAERPEGSVSTLKIQRTQQEDSAVYLCASSLTYSMNTEAFFGQGTRLTVV.

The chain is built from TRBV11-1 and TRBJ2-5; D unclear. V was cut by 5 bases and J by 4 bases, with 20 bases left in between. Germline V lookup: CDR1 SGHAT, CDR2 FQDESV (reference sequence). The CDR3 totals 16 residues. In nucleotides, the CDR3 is TGTGCCAGCAGCCTGAATGACGGTAGACTGGGAGAGACCCAGTACTTC. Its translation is CASSLNDGRLGETQYF.

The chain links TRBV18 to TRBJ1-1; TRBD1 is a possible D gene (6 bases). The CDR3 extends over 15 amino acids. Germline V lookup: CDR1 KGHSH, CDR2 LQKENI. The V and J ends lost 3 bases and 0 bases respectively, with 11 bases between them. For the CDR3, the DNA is TGTGCCAGCTCACCTCCCGGGACAATGAACACTGAAGCTTTCTTT. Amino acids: CASSPPGTMNTEAFF.

The CDR3 nucleotides read TGCGCCAGCAGCTTGGCTGGGGGGCATGGCACCGGGGAGCTGTTTTTT. This codes for CASSLAGGHGTGELFF. V and J are TRBV5-1 and TRBJ2-2, with D tentatively TRBD1 or TRBD2 (6 bases each). V lost 0 bases to trimming and J lost 4 bases, with 13 bases between them. Per germline, CDR1 SGHRS and CDR2 YFSETQ. The CDR3 runs to 16 residues.

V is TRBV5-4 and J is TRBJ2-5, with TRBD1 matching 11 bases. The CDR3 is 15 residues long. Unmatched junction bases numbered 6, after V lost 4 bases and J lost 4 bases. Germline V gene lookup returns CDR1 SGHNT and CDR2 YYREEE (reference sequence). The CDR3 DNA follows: TGTGCCAGCAGCCCAGGACAGGGGGCTTTAGAGACCCAGTACTTC. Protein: CASSPGQGALETQYF.

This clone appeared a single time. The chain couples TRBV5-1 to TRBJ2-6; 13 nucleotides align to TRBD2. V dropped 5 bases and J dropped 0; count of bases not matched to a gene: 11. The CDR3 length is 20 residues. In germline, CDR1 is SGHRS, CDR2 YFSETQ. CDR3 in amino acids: CASSYSTSGGLPSGANVLTF. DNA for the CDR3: TGCGCCAGCAGTTACTCGACTAGCGGGGGGTTACCCTCTGGGGCCAACGTCCTGACTTTC.

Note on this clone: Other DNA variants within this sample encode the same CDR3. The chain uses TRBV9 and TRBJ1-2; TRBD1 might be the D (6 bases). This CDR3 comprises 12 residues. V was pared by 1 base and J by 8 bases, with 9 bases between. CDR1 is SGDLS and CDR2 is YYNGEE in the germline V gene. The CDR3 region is CASSVQGSGYTF. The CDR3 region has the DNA TGTGCCAGCAGCGTACAGGGGAGCGGCTACACCTTC.

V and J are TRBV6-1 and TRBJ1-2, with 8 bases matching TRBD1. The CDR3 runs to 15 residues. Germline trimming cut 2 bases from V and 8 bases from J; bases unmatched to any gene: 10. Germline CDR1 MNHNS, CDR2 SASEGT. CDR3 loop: CASSEPRTGTRGYTF. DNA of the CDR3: TGTGCCAGCAGTGAACCTAGGACAGGGACGAGAGGCTACACCTTC.

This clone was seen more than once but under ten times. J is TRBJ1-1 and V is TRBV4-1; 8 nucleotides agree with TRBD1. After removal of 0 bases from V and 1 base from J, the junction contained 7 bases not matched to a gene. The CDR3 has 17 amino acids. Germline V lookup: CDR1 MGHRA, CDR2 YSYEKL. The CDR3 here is CASSQDSQGGGNTEAFF. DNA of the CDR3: TGCGCCAGCAGCCAAGATTCACAGGGGGGTGGGAACACTGAAGCTTTCTTT.

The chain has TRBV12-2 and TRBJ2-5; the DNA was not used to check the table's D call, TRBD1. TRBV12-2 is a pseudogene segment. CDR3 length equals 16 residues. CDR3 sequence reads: CASPNPGTGGLGTQYF. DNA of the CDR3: TGTGCAAGTCCCAACCCCGGGACAGGGGGCTTGGGGACCCAGTACTTC.

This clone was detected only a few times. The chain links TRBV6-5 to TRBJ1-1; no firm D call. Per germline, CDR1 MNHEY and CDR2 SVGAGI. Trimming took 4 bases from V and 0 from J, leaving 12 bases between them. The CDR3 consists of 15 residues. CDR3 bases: TGTGCCAGCAGTTCCCCCCACGGGATGAACACTGAAGCTTTCTTT. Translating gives CASSSPHGMNTEAFF.

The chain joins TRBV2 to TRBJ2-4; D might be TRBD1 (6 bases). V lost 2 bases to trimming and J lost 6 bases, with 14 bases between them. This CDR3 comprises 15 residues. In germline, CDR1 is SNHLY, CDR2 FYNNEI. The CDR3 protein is CASSEQDREGNIQYF. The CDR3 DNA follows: TGTGCCAGCAGTGAACAGGACAGAGAGGGAAACATTCAGTACTTC.

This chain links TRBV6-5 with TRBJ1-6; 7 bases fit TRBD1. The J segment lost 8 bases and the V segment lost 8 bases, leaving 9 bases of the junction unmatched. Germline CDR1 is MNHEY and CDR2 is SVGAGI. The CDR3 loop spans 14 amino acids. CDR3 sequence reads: CASRKGGSDSPLHF. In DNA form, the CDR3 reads TGTGCCAGCCGGAAAGGGGGCTCGGATTCACCCCTCCACTTT.